A single sample is the source of the 5 T cell receptor beta chains below, sequenced in a study of shared clonotypes between healthy human individuals. Sequenced by immunoSEQ multiplex PCR; TCRdb stores in-frame clones only, minus some. The sample has about 2.5 million clones, just under 95% seen once. Sequencing was done on a sample of naive CD4+ T cells from PBMCs. Subset noted: CD45RA+ positively selected. The receptors come from a man aged 18 to 29 in good health. Some clones in this sample may be carry-over from other donors' samples.

The J gene is TRBJ1-4, the V gene TRBV11-2; a weak D match, TRBD1 (5 bases). Germline V gene lookup returns CDR1 SGHAT and CDR2 FQNNGV. The CDR3 is 15 residues long. V was cut by 4 bases and J by 5 bases, with 14 bases left in between. The CDR3 here is CASSSPGPRNEKLFF. CDR3 DNA sequence: TGTGCCAGCAGCTCCCCGGGACCTCGGAATGAAAAACTGTTTTTT.

This chain uses TRBV2 with TRBJ2-1; TRBD1 might be the D (5 bases). CDR1 is SNHLY and CDR2 is FYNNEI in the germline V gene. Trimming took 6 bases from V and 0 from J, leaving 15 bases between them. The CDR3 has 16 residues. The CDR3 loop reads CASRTRQSRSYNEQFF. CDR3 in DNA: TGTGCCAGCAGGACCCGACAGAGCCGCTCCTACAATGAGCAGTTCTTC.

The J gene is TRBJ2-5, the V gene TRBV11-2, with 7 bases matching TRBD2. J was trimmed by 0 bases and V by 3 bases; bases with no gene match: 4. CDR3 length: 15 amino acids. Germline V lookup: CDR1 SGHAT, CDR2 FQNNGV. The CDR3 DNA is TGTGCCAGCAGCTTGCTAGCGGCATACCAAGAGACCCAGTACTTC. Translation gives CASSLLAAYQETQYF.

This clone has more than one count but fewer than ten. V is TRBV5-1 and J is TRBJ1-1, with D uncertain. Trimming removed 0 bases at V and 11 bases at J, with 20 bases between. The CDR3 contains 15 residues. Per the germline V gene, CDR1 is SGHRS and CDR2 is YFSETQ. The CDR3 nucleotides are TGCGCCAGCAGCTTGGGAGGCACAAAGCACTTGGGGGCTTTCTTT. The encoded protein is CASSLGGTKHLGAFF. Based on the CDR3 plus reference TRBV5-1 and TRBJ1-1, the full variable domain is KAGVTQTPRYLIKTRGQQVTLSCSPISGHRSVSWYQQTPGQGLQFLFEYFSETQRNKGNFPGRFSGRQFSNSRSEMNVSTLELGDSALYLCASSLGGTKHLGAFFGQGTRLTVV.

V is TRBV6-5 and J is TRBJ2-7; D perhaps matches TRBD2 (6 bases). The CDR3 extends over 15 amino acids. CDR1 and CDR2 (germline): MNHEY, SVGAGI. Trimming shortened V by 5 bases and J by 2 bases, and 16 bases separated the two germline ends. The CDR3: CASSVSGTPTYEQYF. As DNA, the CDR3 is TGTGCCAGCAGTGTCTCCGGGACTCCAACCTACGAGCAGTACTTC.